The 4 T cell receptor beta chains reported below all come from one sample, sequenced in a study of immune cell composition in non-small cell lung cancer. Profiled with immunoSEQ multiplex PCR; TCRdb holds only in-frame clones, not every one. The sample shows about 2,000 clones, 72% of them seen only once. Material for sequencing was lung tumor tissue. The receptors were sampled from a human donor with non-small cell lung cancer.

The chain is built from TRBV19 and TRBJ1-1; D gene unclear. The germline CDR1 and CDR2 sequences are LNHDA and SQIVND (reference sequence). With 3 bases removed from V and 4 bases from J, the gap between germline ends came to 15 bases. CDR3 size: 15 residues. The CDR3 is CASSILRAAGTEAFF. CDR3 DNA: TGTGCCAGTAGTATTTTGAGGGCGGCGGGCACTGAAGCTTTCTTT.

The chain carries TRBV7-2 and TRBJ1-2; TRBD1 might be the D (5 bases). The CDR3 extends over 14 amino acids. Trimming left V 2 bases short and J 6 bases short, with 13 bases between. Germline assignment: CDR1 SGHTA and CDR2 FQGNSA. CDR3: CASSLSGAGDGYTF. The CDR3 DNA reads as TGTGCCAGCAGCTTAAGTGGGGCGGGGGATGGCTACACCTTC.

V is TRBV10-3 and J is TRBJ2-3; 11 nucleotides match TRBD2. The V gene end was trimmed by 3 bases and the J gene end by 8 bases; junction bases not matched to a gene: 13. Germline loops: CDR1 ENHRY, CDR2 SYGVKD. The CDR3 contains 17 residues. CDR3 sequence: CAISDSVSGGAGGTQYF. For the CDR3, the DNA is TGTGCCATCAGTGACTCCGTTAGCGGGGGGGCCGGAGGTACGCAGTATTTT.

J is TRBJ2-5 and V is TRBV18; D perhaps matches TRBD2 (7 bases). Germline V lookup: CDR1 KGHSH, CDR2 LQKENI. The CDR3 spans 15 residues. The V end was cut by 2 bases, the J end by 3 bases, with 13 bases between. The CDR3 region is CASSPVGGGEETQYF. The CDR3 DNA sequence: TGTGCCAGCTCACCAGTTGGCGGGGGCGAAGAGACCCAGTACTTC.